What follows describes a single T cell receptor (beta chain). The antigen it recognizes is unknown. Per-base qualities were not stored, and no clone one base away is much larger. The data stem from a study of cytomegalovirus exposure and HLA in healthy donors (TCRdb year 2017). As for the study more broadly: An earlier analysis of several hundred of the donors reported more than 250 Gb of sequence data and 120 million or so unique TCR beta sequences from roughly 200 million T cells. The genetic ancestry cluster associated with self-reported Caucasian donors included over 80% of the 398 genotyped donors. The number of typed donors differed by locus: 629-630 for A, B, C, DRB1 and DQB1; about 520 for DQA1; 606 for DPA1; and approximately 450 for DPB1. Genome-wide SNP genotypes for about three fifths of the roughly 700 donors were used in a later genetic analysis, which treated that subset as a discovery cohort. A later analysis re-analyzed previously published TCR beta repertoires from 666 donors and added high-resolution HLA genotyping to study TCR occurrence patterns. Among approximately 370 genotyped donors of the cohort, an average of around 250,000 unique TCR beta nucleotide sequences was sequenced per donor, of which approximately 19% were non-productive. The study aimed to test whether signatures of past pathogen exposure could be identified by cataloging public T cell receptors. The study used immunosequencing to profile the T cell repertoires of 600 to 850 subjects and linked those repertoires to cytomegalovirus serostatus. Donor age, sex, ethnicity and CMV serostatus were compiled together with the repertoire data. Four to six DR-DQ haplotypes were handled as single units for association and clustering because linkage in the cohort was strong. An early release that covered fewer than 750 HLA-typed donors contained around 300 gigabases of sequencing data and tens of millions of unique TCR sequences. To predict cytomegalovirus infection status, the study combined high-throughput TCR immunosequencing, statistical association of individual TCRs with disease status, and machine learning. Rather than drawing on any new phenotypic data, the later analysis identified candidate immune exposures from TCR beta sequences and the way those sequences occurred across donors. In an earlier analysis of several hundred of the donors, high-throughput TCR beta sequencing was used to judge whether each TCR beta V gene segment behaved as functional or pseudogenic. All discovery cohort repertoires had been generated using a single sequencing platform. HLA typing covered class I and class II loci at four-digit resolution. A separate validation cohort of over 95 different subjects was used in addition to the roughly 700-subject first cohort.

Study-level results and caveats: According to the authors, the approach could potentially be generalized to other disease states and immunological phenotypes. A cluster of highly shared sequence variants was judged likely to represent a technical artifact of the sequencing pipeline. In an earlier analysis of around 600 of the donors, most TCR beta V segments were observed in productive rearrangements about 87% or about 30% of the time, broadly matching IMGT annotations. In a later analysis, over 15,000 TCR beta sequences were associated with specific HLA alleles at a false discovery rate of 0.05. According to a later analysis, parvovirus B19, influenza, CMV and Epstein-Barr virus appeared linked to several top co-occurrence clusters. The 87-base-pair reads could not distinguish some IMGT-functional V segments, including TRBV6-2 and TRBV6-3, so those segments were excluded. Because counts were too low, more than 15 rarely observed V segments, including chromosome 9 orphons, were left out of the earlier analysis of roughly 600 of the donors. An association between a missense DCLRE1C variant and V-gene and J-gene trimming of TCR beta chains was found in a later genetic analysis and replicated in an independent cohort. In vitro tests confirmed that a few of the cytomegalovirus-associated TCR beta chains recognize cytomegalovirus antigens. Presence/absence analyses assumed roughly uniform sequencing depth across donors, an assumption that may not hold. This cohort had only TCR beta chains sequenced, and the lack of alpha or paired-chain data limited which features could be detected. For the cohort, immune exposure information was limited to CMV serostatus. Correlated functional status among segregating V segments might reflect linkage disequilibrium, but an unknown experimental factor could not be ruled out. In a later genetic analysis, fewer N-insertions in productive TCRs were reported among donors in an Asian-associated ancestry cluster than the roughly 700-donor mean. Because HLA typing was missing for some donors at each locus, association tests included only the typed subset. In the study, 150 to 200 TCR beta chains were listed as associated with cytomegalovirus. A further reported finding was that TCR beta sequences accurately predicted the HLA-A and HLA-B alleles for most subjects in the first cohort. In a later analysis, TCR association rates were found to vary across HLA loci, with the most associated TCRs seen for DRB1 alleles and the fewest for HLA-C alleles. Most TCR sequences were observed very rarely across donors, whereas some public TCRs were present in many individuals. The classifier was reported to diagnose cytomegalovirus status with high specificity and sensitivity in both the original cohort and the validation cohort. According to a later analysis, most CMV-associated TCR beta chains appeared to be HLA-restricted, and the HLA associations seemed to be driven largely by CMV exposure. In a later analysis, HLA-associated TCR beta chains were found to be more clonally expanded and to have lower generation probabilities than equally common non-associated chains. When HLA alleles, especially DR and DQ, strongly co-occurred, attributing TCR associations to individual alleles was difficult.

The junction shows trimming of 2 bases on V and 5 bases on J, and the gene matches do not reach 9 bases of it. Counted from cysteine to phenylalanine, this CDR3 has 17 amino acids. The kept DNA is CDR3 alone, 51 bases in frame from the first base. CDR1 LNHDA and CDR2 SQIVND are derived from the germline V gene (reference sequence). In total, approximately 690 healthy bone marrow donors made up the cohort. At the time of sampling, every cohort member was nominally healthy, though immune exposures that went unrecorded were likely present. The donor was CMV seropositive and belonged to the group of 250 to 300 seropositive cohort members. Every donor gave a peripheral blood sample, and the peripheral blood mononuclear cells from that sample were used for TCR beta sequencing. The Qiagen DNeasy Blood Extraction Kit was used to extract genomic DNA from the blood cell samples. The method behind the library was the immunoSEQ multiplex PCR assay. A mixture of 60 forward primers for TCR Vbeta segments and 13 reverse primers for TCR Jbeta segments was used in the multiplex PCR. The CDR3 region of rearranged TCR beta genes was amplified from genomic DNA with a multiplex PCR assay. On the Illumina HiSeq System, the amplified TCR beta libraries were sequenced as 87-base-pair reads. The paper's data handling went like this. A later analysis counted tens of millions of unique TCR beta chains across the approximately 700 repertoires, and around 9.9 million of these chains were shared by at least two donors. A nearest-neighbor algorithm error-corrected the raw reads and collapsed the reads into unique sequences, merging closely related sequences to remove PCR and sequencing errors. CDR3 sequences were aligned to IMGT reference sequences to assign V, D and J gene segments. For a sequence to be retained, at least a six-nucleotide match to both a V gene segment and a J gene segment was required. Rearrangements were classified as productive when the CDR3 lacked stop codons and remained in frame with V and J, and all other rearrangements were classified as non-productive. CDR3 was defined according to IMGT convention as the region running from the second conserved V-encoded cysteine to the conserved J-encoded phenylalanine. In an earlier analysis of roughly 580 of the donors, sequences lacking an unambiguous match to a single V gene segment were excluded. An earlier analysis of a few hundred of the donors classified V segments as functional when productive rearrangements were above 56.7% and as segregating when the standard deviation between donors was above 5%. A statistical classification framework was developed to diagnose cytomegalovirus status using the catalog of TCR beta chain sequences. In a later analysis, V and J genes were assigned by comparing TCR nucleotide sequences against IMGT/GENE-DB human TR gene sequences. Using the TCRdist pipeline, a later analysis assigned CDR3 sequences along with most-parsimonious VDJ recombination scenarios. In a later analysis, every TCR beta chain was defined by the combination of its CDR3 amino acid sequence and its V-gene family, and reads without a unique V-gene family were dropped. As a way to deal with suspected cross-contamination and a sequencing artifact, a later analysis dropped 640 or so nucleotide sequences that were highly shared and had low generation probability. For each public chain, a later analysis derived a clonal expansion index from normalized ranks of inferred template counts within each repertoire. In a later analysis, generation probabilities were computed with a VDJ recombination model fitted to out-of-frame rearrangements, and the resulting probabilities were checked against IGoR. Hypergeometric tests were used in a later analysis to score TCR-TCR, TCR-HLA and TCR-CMV co-occurrence, with a repertoire-size bias correction applied to the TCR pairs. False discovery rates were estimated in a later analysis by permuting HLA or CMV assignments 20 times. In a later analysis, co-occurring TCRs were grouped using DBSCAN, and TCRdist sequence similarity was added for clustering within HLA-allele-positive subsets. For co-occurrence clustering, repertoires with fewer than 30,000 or more than 120,000 public chains were excluded, along with 5 or 6 repertoires with anomalous nucleotide sharing. TCRdb obtained this table from immuneACCESS and retained in-frame rearrangements with V and J assigned. These tables miss some clones; where compared with another copy, unresolved V genes account for less than half of the shortfall, and the remainder is unexplained. V and J calls and clone size follow that table, whereas D and trimming were derived from the DNA. This sample is represented by about 150,000 clones; approximately 80% of them were singletons. Together, the top ten hold more than 10% of the sample.

This sequence was found in a man younger than 45 in good health and CMV-seropositive. The chain is made from TRBV19 and TRBJ1-4; the junction holds 9 bases that match TRBD1. Sequenced: PBMCs. CDR3 protein: CASSISGTGNENEKLFF. The nucleotides read TGTGCCAGTAGTATATCCGGGACAGGGAACGAAAATGAAAAACTGTTTTTT.